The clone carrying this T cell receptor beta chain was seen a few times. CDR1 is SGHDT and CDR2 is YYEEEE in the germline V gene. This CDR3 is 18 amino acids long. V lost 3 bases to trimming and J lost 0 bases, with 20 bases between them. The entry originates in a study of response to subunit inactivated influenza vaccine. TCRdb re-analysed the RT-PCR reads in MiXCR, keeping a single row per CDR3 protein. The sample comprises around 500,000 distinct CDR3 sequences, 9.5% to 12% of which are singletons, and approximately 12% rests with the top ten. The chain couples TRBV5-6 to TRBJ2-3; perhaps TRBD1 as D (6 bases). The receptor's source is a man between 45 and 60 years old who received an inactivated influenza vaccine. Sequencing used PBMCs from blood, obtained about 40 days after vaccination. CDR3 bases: TGTGCCAGCAGCTCCAAAGTTAGACAGGTCCTAAGCACAGATACGCAGTATTTT. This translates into CASSSKVRQVLSTDTQYF. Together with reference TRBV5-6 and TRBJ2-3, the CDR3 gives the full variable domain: DAGVTQSPTHLIKTRGQQVTLRCSPKSGHDTVSWYQQALGQGPQFIFQYYEEEERQRGNFPDRFSGHQFPNYSSELNVNALLLGDSALYLCASSSKVRQVLSTDTQYFGPGTRLTVL.